This passage covers 32 T cell receptor beta chains from one sample sequenced in a study of T cell repertoires in cytomegalovirus infection. Their antigen targets remain unknown. TCRdb used MiXCR to reprocess the reads, holding one entry per CDR3 protein. This table has about 110,000 distinct CDR3 sequences, roughly 31% appearing once. The sample here was CD8+ T cells from cultured PBMCs, taken from culture after CMV antigen stimulation. The receptors shown here come from a human donor in good health (CMV status not recorded). Some clones in this sample may be carry-over from other donors' samples.

This chain connects TRBV25-1 to TRBJ2-7, with D perhaps TRBD2 (6 bases). Germline V lookup: CDR1 MGHDK, CDR2 SYGVNS. This CDR3 is built from 13 residues. V lost 5 bases and J 3 bases, leaving 11 bases between the germline ends. The CDR3 loop reads CASSRSGSYEQYF. CDR3 DNA sequence: TGTGCCAGCAGTAGATCCGGGAGCTACGAGCAGTACTTC.

The sample holds a few counts of this clonotype. V usage is TRBV28 and J usage is TRBJ1-1; 9 bases are a match to TRBD1. The germline V gene encodes CDR1 MDHEN and CDR2 SYDVKM. The V segment lost 5 bases and the J segment 1 base; nucleotides outside the gene matches: 14. This CDR3 region has 18 residues. The CDR3 region is CASSRFWGTGPGNTEAFF. For the CDR3, the DNA is TGTGCCAGCAGTCGATTTTGGGGGACAGGGCCTGGGAACACTGAAGCTTTCTTT.

J is TRBJ1-6 and V is TRBV7-2, with D possibly matching TRBD1 (6 bases). Trimming took 6 bases from V and 10 from J, leaving 31 bases between them. The length of the CDR3 is 19 residues. CDR1 SGHTA and CDR2 FQGNSA come from the germline V gene. CDR3 DNA sequence: TGTGCCAGCAGGCAAAACCCCCCCGAGCCCCGAGACAGGTTATCACCCCTCCACTTT. It is translated as CASRQNPPEPRDRLSPLHF. The complete variable domain, with remaining parts taken from reference TRBV7-2 and TRBJ1-6, reads GAGVSQSPSNKVTEKGKDVELRCDPISGHTALYWYRQSLGQGLEFLIYFQGNSAPDKSGLPSDRFSAERTGGSVSTLTIQRTQQEDSAVYLCASRQNPPEPRDRLSPLHFGNGTRLTVT.

This clonotype was seen ten or more times. The CDR3, as DNA: TGCGCCAGCAGTCCTCCGGGACAGAACACAGATACGCAGTATTTT. This gives the protein CASSPPGQNTDTQYF. This chain links TRBV4-1 with TRBJ2-3, with 7 bases matching TRBD1. CDR3 size: 15 residues. With V trimmed by 6 bases and J by 2 bases, 8 bases remained unmatched. Germline V gene lookup returns CDR1 MGHRA and CDR2 YSYEKL.

The rearrangement uses TRBV28 and TRBJ2-7, with 7 bases aligning to TRBD1. With V trimmed by 2 bases and J by 2 bases, 3 bases remained unmatched. The CDR3 has 14 residues. CDR1 and CDR2 from the germline V gene are MDHEN and SYDVKM. The CDR3 loop reads CASSLIQGPYEQYF. Here the CDR3 DNA reads TGTGCCAGCAGTTTAATACAGGGGCCCTACGAGCAGTACTTC.

At least ten counts were recorded for this clonotype. This sequence joins TRBV7-8 and TRBJ1-3; 9 nucleotides align to TRBD1. V was clipped by 3 bases and J by 4 bases; unmatched bases: 1. This CDR3 has 14 amino acids. CDR1 is SGHVS, CDR2 FQNEAQ, per germline. The CDR3 region has the DNA TGTGCCAGCAGCTTGGACAGGGGAGGAAACACCATATATTTT. Residues: CASSLDRGGNTIYF.

This sequence joins TRBV2 and TRBJ1-3; tentatively, D is TRBD1 (6 bases). Germline V gene lookup returns CDR1 SNHLY and CDR2 FYNNEI. V was cut by 11 bases and J by 6 bases, with 17 bases left in between. The CDR3 has 13 residues. CDR3 coding DNA: TGTGCCTATTTCGGGGGCCGGGAAAACACCATATATTTT. It encodes CAYFGGRENTIYF.

This clonotype was seen more than once but under ten times. The CDR3 spells CASSEEGAWANQPQHF. Here the CDR3 DNA reads TGTGCCAGCAGTGAAGAAGGGGCGTGGGCGAATCAGCCCCAGCATTTT. The chain has TRBV6-1 and TRBJ1-5, with D perhaps matching TRBD1 (5 bases). The CDR3 is 16 amino acids. Trimming removed 1 base at V and 4 bases at J, with 14 bases between. CDR1 is MNHNS, CDR2 SASEGT, per germline.

This clonotype was detected a few times. J is TRBJ2-7 and V is TRBV28; 8 positions agree with TRBD1. Per the germline V gene, CDR1 is MDHEN and CDR2 is SYDVKM. CDR3 length equals 16 residues. The J segment lost 4 bases and the V segment lost 5 bases, leaving 13 bases of the junction unmatched. CDR3: CASSPPRGTGNYEQYF. DNA of the CDR3: TGTGCCAGCAGTCCCCCCCGAGGGACAGGAAATTACGAGCAGTACTTC.

V and J are TRBV2 and TRBJ1-2; D call uncertain. Trimming pared 8 bases from V and 2 bases from J, leaving 9 bases between. The CDR3 contains 12 residues. Germline V gene data show CDR1 as SNHLY and CDR2 as FYNNEI. CDR3 DNA sequence: TGTGCCAGCCTAATAGGAAACTATGGCTACACCTTC. Its translation: CASLIGNYGYTF.

V is TRBV6-6 and J is TRBJ2-1; 7 bases are a match to TRBD1. Germline V gives CDR1 MNHNY, CDR2 SVGAGI (reference sequence). The length of the CDR3 is 16 residues. V lost 2 bases to trimming and J lost 2 bases; unmatched junction nucleotides: 6. The CDR3 here is CASSYQDRKTYNEQFF. CDR3 bases: TGTGCCAGCAGTTACCAGGACAGGAAAACCTACAATGAGCAGTTCTTC.

This chain connects TRBV10-3 to TRBJ2-7, with D tentatively TRBD2 (5 bases). In germline, CDR1 is ENHRY, CDR2 SYGVKD. CDR3 length equals 15 residues. Trimming cost V 4 bases and J 6 bases, with 19 bases left between them. The CDR3 spells CAISGTGNPLAEQYF. DNA for the CDR3: TGTGCCATCAGTGGGACCGGGAACCCTTTAGCCGAGCAGTACTTC.

This clonotype has a handful of counts. This sequence joins TRBV7-8 and TRBJ1-1, with D uncertain. The CDR3 covers 15 residues. The V gene's germline CDR1 is SGHVS and CDR2 FQNEAQ. The ends were cut back, 5 bases at V and 2 bases at J, with 15 bases in the middle. The CDR3 spells CASSGVGPGNTEAFF. CDR3 nucleotides: TGTGCCAGCAGCGGGGTAGGACCTGGAAACACTGAAGCTTTCTTT.

The genes are TRBV6-2 or TRBV6-3 and TRBJ2-5; TRBD2 matches 12 bases. Germline CDR1 MNHEY, CDR2 SVGEGT. This CDR3 contains 15 residues. Trimming removed 6 bases from V and 5 bases from J; junction bases left unmatched: 7. The CDR3 coding sequence is TGTGCCAGCAGCCCTAGCGGGGGGGCTGGCGAGACCCAGTACTTC. The encoded protein is CASSPSGGAGETQYF.

This clonotype was counted between two and nine times. J is TRBJ2-1 and V is TRBV28, with 11 bases identical to TRBD2. V was clipped by 6 bases and J by 5 bases; unmatched bases: 9. CDR1 is MDHEN and CDR2 is SYDVKM in the germline V gene. This CDR3 has 16 amino acids. CDR3 in DNA: TGTGCCAGCAGCCAAACTAGCGGGGGCGTCCACAATGAGCAGTTCTTC. Amino acid sequence: CASSQTSGGVHNEQFF.

Written as DNA, the CDR3 is TGTGCCAGCAGCTTAAGGGCGGGACAACAACAAGAGACCCAGTACTTC. As protein: CASSLRAGQQQETQYF. This chain joins TRBV11-2 and TRBJ2-5; D may be TRBD1 or TRBD2 (6 bases each). Germline assignment: CDR1 SGHAT and CDR2 FQNNGV. Trimming removed 2 bases from V and 2 bases from J, with 15 bases in between. The CDR3 loop spans 16 amino acids. Using reference TRBV11-2 and TRBJ2-5 for the parts outside the CDR3, the full variable domain is EAGVAQSPRYKIIEKRQSVAFWCNPISGHATLYWYQQILGQGPKLLIQFQNNGVVDDSQLPKDRFSAERLKGVDSTLKIQPAKLEDSAVYLCASSLRAGQQQETQYFGPGTRLLVL.

V gene TRBV5-4 combines with J gene TRBJ1-2; a possible D gene is TRBD1 (6 bases). This CDR3 contains 15 residues. Trimming took off 3 bases at V and 8 bases at J, with 20 bases between the two ends. Germline CDR1 and CDR2: SGHNT and YYREEE (reference sequence). The DNA for the CDR3 is TGTGCCAGCAGCTCAACAGGGATAAGAGCGGGGGGCTACACCTTC. Encoded protein: CASSSTGIRAGGYTF.

The rearrangement links TRBV19 to TRBJ2-3; D unclear. The CDR3 is made up of 13 amino acids. From germline, CDR1 is LNHDA and CDR2 SQIVND (reference sequence). Trimming removed 8 bases from V and 0 bases from J, with 9 bases in between. The CDR3 here is CASRRSSTDTQYF. In nucleotides, the CDR3 is TGTGCCAGTCGCCGATCAAGCACAGATACGCAGTATTTT.

Many counts were recorded for this clonotype. The chain uses TRBV9 and TRBJ2-1; tentative D call: TRBD1 (5 bases). CDR1 and CDR2 from the germline V gene are SGDLS and YYNGEE. The CDR3 sequence is 13 residues long. The V and J ends lost 2 bases and 5 bases respectively, with 8 bases between them. The chain's CDR3 is CASSVTTDNEQFF. DNA for the CDR3: TGTGCCAGCAGCGTGACGACAGACAATGAGCAGTTCTTC.

This chain connects TRBV9 to TRBJ1-6; no clear D gene. The V end was cut by 1 base, the J end by 9 bases, with 8 bases between. The CDR3 contains 13 residues. Germline-derived CDR1 and CDR2 are SGDLS and YYNGEE. The CDR3 DNA reads TGTGCCAGCAGCGTATTCATCGGTTCACCCCTCCACTTT. This encodes CASSVFIGSPLHF.

This clonotype occurred many times. The rearrangement joins TRBV7-8 to TRBJ2-1; no firm D call. This CDR3 contains 15 residues. V lost 1 base to trimming and J lost 5 bases, with 12 bases between them. Germline CDR1 SGHVS, CDR2 FQNEAQ. The CDR3 DNA reads as TGTGCCAGCAGCTTAGTGCAGCCCCCAAACAATGAGCAGTTCTTC. Protein product: CASSLVQPPNNEQFF.

Many counts were recorded for this clonotype. The chain recombines TRBV5-5 with TRBJ1-1, with a tentative D call TRBD1 (5 bases). Between the trimmed V and J ends, which lost 4 bases and 0 bases, there was a span of 19 bases. The CDR3 length is 17 residues. In germline, CDR1 is SGHKS, CDR2 YYEKEE (reference sequence). Here the CDR3 DNA reads TGTGCCAGCAGCCCGGGGGGTGGGGGTACTCTGAACACTGAAGCTTTCTTT. This translates into CASSPGGGGTLNTEAFF.

A few counts support this clonotype. The gene calls are TRBV12-3 or TRBV12-4 and TRBJ2-4, with D possibly called TRBD1 or TRBD2 (5 bases each). The CDR3 has 13 amino acids. Trimming left V 5 bases short and J 8 bases short, with 13 bases between. The CDR3 protein is CASSARGDYIQYF. CDR3 nucleotides: TGTGCCAGCAGTGCAAGAGGGGATTACATTCAGTACTTC.

This chain links TRBV11-2 with TRBJ2-1; 9 bases fit TRBD1. J lost 4 bases, V lost 4 bases, and 8 bases had no gene match. This CDR3 is built from 16 residues. The germline V gene has CDR1 SGHAT and CDR2 FQNNGV. Here the CDR3 DNA reads TGTGCCAGCAGCTCCCGACAGGGGGGGAGATACAATGAGCAGTTCTTC. Protein: CASSSRQGGRYNEQFF.

Many counts were recorded for this clonotype. CDR3 in amino acids: CASSFRGREYGYTF. The DNA of the CDR3 is TGTGCCAGCAGCTTCAGGGGGCGAGAGTATGGCTACACCTTC. The chain combines TRBV7-2 with TRBJ1-2, with TRBD1 matching 8 bases. With 3 bases clipped from V and 5 bases from J, the junction kept 5 bases outside the gene matches. Germline CDR1 SGHTA, CDR2 FQGNSA. The CDR3 length is 14 residues.

This clonotype was seen repeatedly, ten times or more. The chain couples TRBV7-9 to TRBJ2-4; 8 bases line up with TRBD1. CDR3 length: 15 residues. Trimming took 5 bases from V and 5 from J; bases not matched to a gene: 8. Germline values: CDR1 SEHNR, CDR2 FQNEAQ (reference sequence). The CDR3 nucleotides are TGTGCCAGCAGCCCATCAGGGGGCCGGGAAAACATTCAGTACTTC. Translation gives CASSPSGGRENIQYF.

The chain uses TRBV28 and TRBJ1-2; a weak D match, TRBD1 (6 bases). Germline-derived CDR1 and CDR2 are MDHEN and SYDVKM. The ends were cut back, 5 bases at V and 1 base at J, with 14 bases in the middle. The CDR3 totals 15 residues. This CDR3 is CASSTRDKINYGYTF. The CDR3 region has the DNA TGTGCCAGCAGTACCCGGGACAAGATTAACTATGGCTACACCTTC.

This clonotype was recorded a few times. V and J are TRBV7-9 and TRBJ2-7; 8 bases fit TRBD1. The CDR3 has 16 residues. CDR1 is SEHNR and CDR2 is FQNEAQ in the germline V gene (reference sequence). The V gene end was trimmed by 5 bases and the J gene end by 6 bases; junction bases not matched to a gene: 15. The CDR3 sequence: CASSPEDGDRFLEQYF. The CDR3 bases are TGTGCCAGCAGCCCTGAGGATGGGGACAGGTTCCTCGAGCAGTACTTC.

This clonotype was seen a handful of times. The J gene is TRBJ2-1, the V gene TRBV4-1; D is unresolved. Germline V lookup: CDR1 MGHRA, CDR2 YSYEKL. The CDR3 extends over 18 amino acids. The V and J ends lost 0 bases and 3 bases respectively, with 18 bases between them. The CDR3 reads CASSQDHHMNSIYNEQFF. The CDR3 DNA is TGCGCCAGCAGCCAAGATCATCATATGAACTCCATCTACAATGAGCAGTTCTTC.

This clonotype was observed at least ten times. This sequence joins TRBV15 and TRBJ2-3; D might be TRBD2 (6 bases). Trimming stripped 1 base from V and 2 bases from J, with 16 bases between. The CDR3 loop spans 17 amino acids. Per the germline V gene, CDR1 is LNHNV and CDR2 is YYDKDF (reference sequence). The CDR3 is CATSRALGRVYTDTQYF. The CDR3 DNA reads as TGTGCCACCAGCAGAGCTCTCGGGAGAGTATACACAGATACGCAGTATTTT.

The chain recombines TRBV5-1 with TRBJ1-1; D might be TRBD1 (6 bases). V was shortened by 0 bases and J by 3 bases, with 12 bases between the two germline ends. CDR3 length equals 15 residues. CDR1 is SGHRS and CDR2 is YFSETQ in the germline V gene. The DNA for the CDR3 is TGCGCCAGCAGCTTGGAATCGCGACAGGACACTGAAGCTTTCTTT. Amino acid sequence: CASSLESRQDTEAFF.

The genes are TRBV6-5 and TRBJ2-7, with TRBD1 matching over 10 bases. CDR1 is MNHEY and CDR2 is SVGAGI in the germline V gene. The CDR3 loop spans 16 amino acids. The ends lost 6 bases at V and 3 bases at J; junction bases unmatched: 11. Written as DNA, the CDR3 is TGTGCCAGCAGCCGTACGCGGACAGGGGGGTTCTACGAGCAGTACTTC. Protein: CASSRTRTGGFYEQYF.